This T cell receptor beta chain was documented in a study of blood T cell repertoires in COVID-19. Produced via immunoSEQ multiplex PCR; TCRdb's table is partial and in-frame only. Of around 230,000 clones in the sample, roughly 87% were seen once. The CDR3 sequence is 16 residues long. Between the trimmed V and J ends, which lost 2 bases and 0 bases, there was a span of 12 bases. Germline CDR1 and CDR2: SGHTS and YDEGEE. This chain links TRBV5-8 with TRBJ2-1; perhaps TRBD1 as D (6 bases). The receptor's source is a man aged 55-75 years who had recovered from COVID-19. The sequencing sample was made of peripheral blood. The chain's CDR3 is CASSFWGLYSYNEQFF. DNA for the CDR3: TGTGCCAGCAGCTTTTGGGGGCTCTACTCCTACAATGAGCAGTTCTTC.